This TCR beta chain was identified in a study of T-cell reconstitution after alpha-beta-depleted transplantation in children. As it was prepared, the TCRbeta library received unique molecular identifiers. TCRdb passed the PCR reads through MiXCR, listing each CDR3 protein once. The sample carries approximately 490,000 distinct CDR3 sequences, under 15% recorded once. This CDR3 is 13 amino acids long. Trimming pared 5 bases from V and 6 bases from J, leaving 14 bases between. CDR1 is SGHRS, CDR2 YFSETQ, per germline. This chain links TRBV5-1 with TRBJ1-1; tentatively, D is TRBD1 (5 bases). This receptor was obtained from a human donor who donated a stem cell graft to a child with combined immunodeficiency. The source was PBMCs from the stem cell graft donor, collected from the stem cell graft. CDR3 nucleotides: TGCGCCAGCAGGACGGGGCGCATGGCTGAAGCTTTCTTT. This encodes CASRTGRMAEAFF.